This is a list of T cell receptor beta chains from one sample in a study of blood T cell repertoires in COVID-19. Using immunoSEQ multiplex PCR, the repertoire was profiled, and TCRdb retains in-frame clones only, with some absent. Seen here are some 160,000 clones, 80% to 90% observed once, and the top ten hold under 2.5%. Sequencing was carried out using peripheral blood. These receptor sequences come from a woman of 80 years or more with acute or convalescent COVID-19. Each CDR3 is given with its conserved first and last residue. D genes are given only for firm matches. Part of the rows lack a size; the others show once, few, many or a class for expanded clones.

D	J	size	V	DNA	CDR3
NA	TRBJ2-7	few	TRBV4-3	TGCGCCAGCAGCCAAGCATGGTTACAGGGCCGTTGGTACGAGCAGTACTTC	CASSQAWLQGRWYEQYF
TRBD1	TRBJ2-1	NA	TRBV19	TGTGCCAGTAGTACCCGACAGGGGGTTTACAATGAGCAGTTCTTC	CASSTRQGVYNEQFF
TRBD2	TRBJ2-5	NA	TRBV30	TGTGCCTGGGGAGGTAGCGGGATTTACCAAGAGACCCAGTACTTC	CAWGGSGIYQETQYF
NA	TRBJ1-1	NA	TRBV29-1	TGCAGCGTTGAACAGGGAATGAACACTGAAGCTTTCTTT	CSVEQGMNTEAFF
TRBD2	TRBJ2-3	NA	TRBV29-1	TGCAGCACTAAGGGCCCCCTTGCGGGAGCCACAGATACGCAGTATTTT	CSTKGPLAGATDTQYF
TRBD1	TRBJ1-2	NA	TRBV5-5	TGTGCCAGCAGTATCCAGGGGGACTATGGCTACACCTTC	CASSIQGDYGYTF
NA	TRBJ2-3	once	TRBV5-5	TGTGCCAGCAGCTGGGGAGCACAAAGCACAGATACGCAGTATTTT	CASSWGAQSTDTQYF
NA	TRBJ1-2	NA	TRBV19	TGTGCCAGTAGTATAGAAGGACATGGGGTTGGCTACACCTTC	CASSIEGHGVGYTF
NA	TRBJ1-1	NA	TRBV18	TGTGCCAGCTCACCACCGAGTTCTGAAGCTTTCTTT	CASSPPSSEAFF
TRBD1	TRBJ2-4	few	TRBV5-1	TGCGCCAGCAGCTTGCAGGGACAGGGGCAAAACATTCAGTACTTC	CASSLQGQGQNIQYF
NA	TRBJ2-3	NA	TRBV6-6	TGTGCCAGCAGTTACGAGTGGAGGGAAGATACGCAGTATTTT	CASSYEWREDTQYF
NA	TRBJ1-2	NA	TRBV6-2/TRBV6-3	TGTGCCAGCAGTACCGACAGGAACTCGAACTATGGCTACACCTTC	CASSTDRNSNYGYTF
NA	TRBJ1-2	NA	TRBV6-1	TGTGCCAGCAGTGAGGCGGGACTGTATGGCTACACCTTC	CASSEAGLYGYTF
NA	TRBJ1-1	NA	TRBV2	TGTGCCAGCAAGGTCCGGGAGAACACTGAAGCTTTCTTT	CASKVRENTEAFF
NA	TRBJ1-1	NA	TRBV4-3	TGCGCCAGCAGCCAAGAGGGACAGAACACTGAAGCTTTCTTT	CASSQEGQNTEAFF
TRBD1	TRBJ2-7	NA	TRBV14	TGTGCCAGCAGCCAAATGCAGGGGGAAGGAGGCGAGCAGTACTTC	CASSQMQGEGGEQYF
NA	TRBJ2-5	NA	TRBV7-9	TGTGCCAGCAGTTGGGTTCAGGGGACGAGAGAGACCCAGTACTTC	CASSWVQGTRETQYF
TRBD1	TRBJ1-6	NA	TRBV28	TGTGCCAGCACCATGGACAGGGGGCTTTCACCCCTCCACTTT	CASTMDRGLSPLHF
NA	TRBJ2-7	NA	TRBV20-1	TGCAGTGCAACTAAGTCCTACGAGCAGTACTTC	CSATKSYEQYF
NA	TRBJ2-7	NA	TRBV5-1	TGCGCCAGCAGCTTGTCAGGTCGCTACGAGCAGTACTTC	CASSLSGRYEQYF
NA	TRBJ1-2	few	TRBV12-5	TGTGCTAGTGGTTTCGGGGTTTCGGCTAACTATGGCTACACCTTC	CASGFGVSANYGYTF
NA	TRBJ2-3	once	TRBV18	TGTGCCAGCTCACCTCTCTCGGGGAGCACAGATACGCAGTATTTT	CASSPLSGSTDTQYF
TRBD2	TRBJ2-2	NA	TRBV10-2	TGCGCCAGCAGTGACCCCTCGGGACTAGCGGGAGTTTGGTCTTCGGGTGGCCTCTCCGGGGAGCTGTTTTTT	CASSDPSGLAGVWSSGGLSGELFF
TRBD2	TRBJ2-1	NA	TRBV2	TGTGCCAGCGGGGAAGGGAGCGGACTAGCGGGTGGCGGTGAGCAGTTCTTC	CASGEGSGLAGGGEQFF
NA	TRBJ1-6	NA	TRBV19	TGTGCCAGTAGTACGTTAATCACAGGGAAGGGCTCACCCCTCCACTTT	CASSTLITGKGSPLHF
NA	TRBJ2-7	few	TRBV7-8	TGTGCCAGCAGCTTGAGGGACAACGCCTACGAGCAGTACTTC	CASSLRDNAYEQYF
NA	TRBJ2-7	NA	TRBV19	TGTGCCAGTAGTATTGGGGCTTTTCCCCTAATTAGCGAGCAGTACTTC	CASSIGAFPLISEQYF
TRBD1	TRBJ2-2	NA	TRBV5-1	TGCGCCAGCAGCCAAAGACAGGGGATGAACACCGGGGAGCTGTTTTTT	CASSQRQGMNTGELFF
NA	TRBJ1-1	NA	TRBV5-5	TGTGCCAGCAGCCCTGCGGACACTGAAGCTTTCTTT	CASSPADTEAFF
NA	TRBJ2-1	NA	TRBV5-1	TGCGCCAGCAGCTTGGCCCCCTCTAGTGGACTGTCCTACAATGAGCAGTTCTTC	CASSLAPSSGLSYNEQFF
NA	TRBJ1-5	NA	TRBV20-1	TGCAGTGCTAGTCCAGGGATTAGCAATCAGCCCCAGCATTTT	CSASPGISNQPQHF
TRBD1	TRBJ1-6	few	TRBV11-2	TGTGCCAGCAGCTATCGTACGGGGACAGGGGTTTCGCCACACTCACCCCTCCACTTT	CASSYRTGTGVSPHSPLHF
NA	TRBJ2-1	NA	TRBV10-1	TGCGCCAGCAGTGGAGTTTCGGGCAATGAGCAGTTCTTC	CASSGVSGNEQFF
TRBD1	TRBJ2-2	NA	TRBV29-1	TGCAGCGTCCAGGGACAGACCACCGGGGAGCTGTTTTTT	CSVQGQTTGELFF
NA	TRBJ2-3	NA	TRBV4-1	TGCGCCAGCAGCCAAGATAGGCGGACAACTTCTCGGGCGGATACGCAGTATTTT	CASSQDRRTTSRADTQYF
TRBD1	TRBJ2-3	NA	TRBV18	TGTGCCAGCTCACCACGGGACAGTAGCACAGATACGCAGTATTTT	CASSPRDSSTDTQYF
NA	TRBJ2-5	NA	TRBV2	TGTGCCAGCAGTGAAGGGGTCACGCGCTCGGGCCAAGAGACCCAGTACTTC	CASSEGVTRSGQETQYF
NA	TRBJ1-5	NA	TRBV27	TGTGCCAGCAGACCCTATAGCAATCAGCCCCAGCATTTT	CASRPYSNQPQHF
NA	TRBJ2-7	NA	TRBV18	TGTGCCAGCTCACCGTCCAGCGAGCAGTACTTC	CASSPSSEQYF
NA	TRBJ2-7	once	TRBV28	TGTGCCAGCAGTAATCGGGTCTACGAGCAGTACTTC	CASSNRVYEQYF
NA	TRBJ2-3	NA	TRBV14	TGTGCCAGCAGCCACACCGCCGGGGTCGCAGATACGCAGTATTTT	CASSHTAGVADTQYF
TRBD1	TRBJ2-2	NA	TRBV6-2/TRBV6-3	TGTGCCAGCAGTCGAGGACAGGACACCGGGGAGCTGTTTTTT	CASSRGQDTGELFF
TRBD1	TRBJ2-1	NA	TRBV29-1	TGCAGCGTTGAAGAACGACAGGGGGTATCCTACAATGAGCAGTTCTTC	CSVEERQGVSYNEQFF
NA	TRBJ1-2	NA	TRBV5-1	TGCGCCAGCAGCTTGGCCGGTGGGCAGTATGGCTACACCTTC	CASSLAGGQYGYTF
NA	TRBJ1-1	once	TRBV3-1/TRBV3-2	TGTGCCAGCAGCAAACAGGGGAACACTGAAGCTTTCTTT	CASSKQGNTEAFF
TRBD1	TRBJ1-1	NA	TRBV28	TGTGCCAGCAGTCCCCACAGGGGAGGCTATCAAGCTTTCTTT	CASSPHRGGYQAFF
TRBD2	TRBJ2-2	NA	TRBV3-1/TRBV3-2	TGTGCCAGCACCCAAGGGGCGTACGGGGGGACCGGGGAGCTGTTTTTT	CASTQGAYGGTGELFF
TRBD1	TRBJ2-7	NA	TRBV6-5	TGTGCCAGCAGATCCGACAGGGTCGGGTACGAGCAGTACTTC	CASRSDRVGYEQYF
NA	TRBJ2-7	NA	TRBV7-2	TGTGCCAGCAGTTTGTCCTGGAGGGCCTACGAGCAGTACTTC	CASSLSWRAYEQYF
TRBD1	TRBJ1-1	NA	TRBV7-2	TGTGCCAGCAGCTGGACGACAGGGGGCGCAGAAGCTTTCTTT	CASSWTTGGAEAFF
NA	TRBJ2-4	NA	TRBV30	TGTGCCTGGAGTGTCGGGGGACAAAACATTCAGTACTTC	CAWSVGGQNIQYF
TRBD1	TRBJ2-5	NA	TRBV5-4	TGTGCCAGCAGCTTGAACAGGGGCCAAGAGACCCAGTACTTC	CASSLNRGQETQYF
TRBD1	TRBJ1-2	NA	TRBV6-5	TGTGCCAGCAGTTACACCGACAGGGGGTATGGCTACACCTTC	CASSYTDRGYGYTF
TRBD1	TRBJ1-2	NA	TRBV5-1	TGCGCCAGCAGCTTGGGGGACAGCCTCCATGGCTACACCTTC	CASSLGDSLHGYTF